The rows below give T cell receptor beta chains drawn from one sample of a study of graft-versus-host responses after intestinal transplantation. What these receptors recognize is not known. Data came from immunoSEQ multiplex PCR; TCRdb stores just in-frame clones and leaves some out. The repertoire includes some 84,000 clones, roughly 80% of them detected once, and 0.83% sits in the top ten. Specimen: unstimulated CD4+ T cells sorted from spleen or lymph node cells, collected before intestinal transplant. The receptors come from a human donor who received an intestinal transplant. Each CDR3 is given with its conserved first and last residue. A D gene is named only where the DNA matches it firmly. Some rows have no size entry. The others give once, few or many, or a class for an expanded clone.

abundance	j_gene	d_gene	v_gene	CDR3aa	CDR3nt
few	TRBJ2-3	-	TRBV2	CASSVEGDTQYF	TGTGCCAGCAGTGTGGAGGGGGATACGCAGTATTTT
once	TRBJ2-1	-	TRBV4-1	CASSQAGGAGYNEQFF	TGCGCCAGCAGCCAAGCTGGAGGGGCGGGGTACAATGAGCAGTTCTTC
-	TRBJ1-2	-	TRBV6-5	CASRRGEGGGYGYTF	TGTGCCAGCAGACGGGGGGAGGGCGGGGGCTATGGCTACACCTTC
-	TRBJ2-5	-	TRBV7-9	CASSLGVHPQETQYF	TGTGCCAGCAGCTTAGGAGTTCATCCTCAAGAGACCCAGTACTTC
-	TRBJ2-7	-	TRBV30	CAWSVKAGGGEQYF	TGTGCCTGGAGTGTAAAGGCAGGGGGAGGCGAGCAGTACTTC
-	TRBJ1-2	-	TRBV29-1	CSVGGGRGNYGYTF	TGCAGCGTTGGCGGGGGCCGAGGTAACTATGGCTACACCTTC
-	TRBJ2-3	TRBD2	TRBV4-1	CASSSQLAGGTDTQYF	TGCGCCAGCAGCTCCCAGCTAGCGGGAGGAACAGATACGCAGTATTTT
-	TRBJ2-1	TRBD2	TRBV28	CASSPPGLAGRNEQFF	TGTGCCAGCAGTCCTCCGGGACTAGCGGGACGCAATGAGCAGTTCTTC
-	TRBJ2-5	TRBD2	TRBV7-6	CASSLYSGGPETQYF	TGTGCCAGCAGCTTATATAGCGGGGGGCCAGAGACCCAGTACTTC
-	TRBJ2-1	-	TRBV11-1	CASSSDRNEQFF	TGTGCCAGCAGCTCGGACAGAAATGAGCAGTTCTTC
-	TRBJ1-5	TRBD1	TRBV9	CASSVGHPGGDQPQHF	TGTGCCAGCAGCGTCGGACACCCAGGGGGTGATCAGCCCCAGCATTTT
-	TRBJ1-6	TRBD1	TRBV30	CAWSQGQGVSPLHF	TGTGCCTGGAGTCAGGGACAGGGGGTATCACCCCTCCACTTT
once	TRBJ2-1	-	TRBV6-6	CASSYTTKYNEQFF	TGTGCCAGCAGTTACACGACTAAATACAATGAGCAGTTCTTC
-	TRBJ1-2	-	TRBV6-1	CASSYAGLDGYTF	TGTGCCAGCAGTTATGCAGGGCTGGATGGCTACACCTTC
once	TRBJ2-1	TRBD2	TRBV5-4	CASSQVLGLGGNEQFF	TGTGCCAGCAGCCAAGTTTTGGGACTAGGGGGTAATGAGCAGTTCTTC
few	TRBJ2-7	-	TRBV6-1	CASSEASAGFGEQYF	TGTGCCAGCAGTGAAGCGTCGGCCGGGTTTGGCGAGCAGTACTTC